The 21 T cell receptor beta chains given below trace back to one sample, sequenced in a study of blood T cell repertoires in COVID-19. Measured with immunoSEQ multiplex PCR; TCRdb has only the in-frame clones, and not every one. The table records over 250,000 clones, 83% of them present only once. The sample was peripheral blood. The receptors derive from a woman aged 45 to 65 who had recovered from COVID-19.

The chain carries TRBV19 and TRBJ2-5; D is perhaps TRBD2 (6 bases). This CDR3 has 13 residues. V lost 1 base, J lost 5 bases, and 8 bases lay in between. From germline, CDR1 is LNHDA and CDR2 SQIVND (reference sequence). The CDR3 loop reads CASSIVGGETQYF. CDR3 DNA: TGTGCCAGTAGTATAGTAGGAGGGGAGACCCAGTACTTC.

V usage is TRBV18 and J usage is TRBJ2-7; the D is unclear. CDR1 and CDR2 from the germline V gene are KGHSH and LQKENI. The CDR3 runs to 15 residues. Trimming took 0 bases from V and 6 from J, leaving 15 bases between them. The CDR3 nucleotides are TGTGCCAGCTCACCACCGAGTAGGTCGGAGCTCGAGCAGTACTTC. This sequence encodes CASSPPSRSELEQYF.

Details on this clone: A single base separates this from a much larger clone, so it may be a read error. This sample includes further DNA sequences coding for the same CDR3. The genes are TRBV3-1 (or the pseudogene TRBV3-2) and TRBJ2-7; TRBD1 matches at 7 bases. CDR1 LGHDT and CDR2 YNNKEL come from the germline V gene (reference sequence). Germline trimming cut 4 bases from V and 3 bases from J; bases unmatched to any gene: 0. This CDR3 contains 12 residues. The CDR3 sequence is CASSRDSYEQYF. The CDR3 DNA reads TGTGCCAGCAGCCGGGACAGCTACGAGCAGTACTTC.

V is TRBV6-6 and J is TRBJ1-5; possible D gene TRBD1, 5 bases. Germline V gives CDR1 MNHNY, CDR2 SVGAGI (reference sequence). CDR3 length equals 12 residues. The CDR3 protein is CAAATGGEPQHF. The CDR3 DNA follows: TGTGCAGCAGCCACCGGGGGGGAGCCCCAGCATTTT.

V gene TRBV9 combines with J gene TRBJ1-5; perhaps TRBD1 as D (6 bases). Trimming removed 3 bases at V and 6 bases at J, with 10 bases between. Germline V gives CDR1 SGDLS, CDR2 YYNGEE. This CDR3 region has 13 residues. The CDR3 nucleotides read TGTGCCAGCAGCGCTGGGGGCAGTCAGCCCCAGCATTTT. As protein: CASSAGGSQPQHF.

The V and J genes are TRBV4-3 and TRBJ2-2, with D possibly being TRBD1 (6 bases). Trimming removed 0 bases from V and 4 bases from J, with 9 bases in between. The CDR3 consists of 15 residues. The V gene's germline CDR1 is LGHNA and CDR2 YSLEER. The CDR3 loop reads CASSQEDRTTGELFF. The CDR3, as DNA: TGCGCCAGCAGCCAAGAAGACAGGACCACCGGGGAGCTGTTTTTT.

This chain uses TRBV27 with TRBJ2-2; D might be TRBD2 (6 bases). Looked up from germline, CDR1 is MNHEY and CDR2 is SMNVEV (reference sequence). V was clipped by 6 bases and J by 4 bases, with 12 bases between them. The CDR3 spans 14 residues. CDR3 nucleotides: TGTGCCAGCAGAGGGCCCGGGGGCACCGGGGAGCTGTTTTTT. It yields the protein CASRGPGGTGELFF.

The J gene is TRBJ1-2, the V gene TRBV6-5; D not resolved. The V gene lost 3 bases and the J gene lost 7 bases, with 6 bases spanning the gap. The CDR3 extends over 11 amino acids. Germline loops: CDR1 MNHEY, CDR2 SVGAGI. The chain's CDR3 is CASSYEGGYTF. The CDR3 nucleotides are TGTGCCAGCAGTTATGAGGGTGGCTACACCTTC.

The chain carries TRBV3-1 (or the pseudogene TRBV3-2) and TRBJ2-3, with D maybe TRBD2 (6 bases). From germline, CDR1 is LGHDT and CDR2 YNNKEL (reference sequence). The CDR3 totals 15 residues. V lost 7 bases and J lost 7, with 21 bases in between. The CDR3 loop reads CASTPGGALKHTQYF. The CDR3 DNA follows: TGTGCCAGCACCCCGGGCGGGGCCCTGAAGCATACGCAGTATTTT.

The chain carries TRBV4-3 and TRBJ1-1; no clear D gene. Germline V lookup: CDR1 LGHNA, CDR2 YSLEER. CDR3 length: 13 residues. V lost 2 bases and J lost 6, with 10 bases in between. The CDR3: CASSQSLRAEAFF. Written as DNA, the CDR3 is TGCGCCAGCAGCCAATCTTTACGGGCTGAAGCTTTCTTT.

This sequence joins TRBV4-3 and TRBJ2-3; 12 nucleotides match TRBD2. Germline CDR1 is LGHNA and CDR2 is YSLEER. V gave up 2 bases and J gave up 8 bases; unmatched junction bases: 8. The length of the CDR3 is 16 residues. The CDR3 loop is CASSQLAGGQGGTQYF. The CDR3 coding sequence is TGCGCCAGCAGCCAACTAGCGGGGGGGCAAGGAGGTACGCAGTATTTT.

V usage is TRBV5-1 and J usage is TRBJ1-4; D is ambiguous. The CDR3 runs to 14 residues. Germline V gene sequence: CDR1 SGHRS, CDR2 YFSETQ. V was pared by 2 bases and J by 0 bases, with 5 bases between. The CDR3 sequence is CASSLQTTNEKLFF. CDR3 nucleotides: TGCGCCAGCAGCTTACAGACAACTAATGAAAAACTGTTTTTT.

This rearrangement joins TRBV5-4 to TRBJ1-6; TRBD1 agrees at 7 bases. The CDR3 contains 16 residues. Germline V lookup: CDR1 SGHNT, CDR2 YYREEE (reference sequence). V was pared by 4 bases and J by 4 bases, with 8 bases of the junction left unmatched. This CDR3 is CASSQGDRDYNSPLHF. The CDR3 region has the DNA TGTGCCAGCAGCCAAGGCGACAGGGATTATAATTCACCCCTCCACTTT.

The rearrangement links TRBV7-3 to TRBJ2-3; TRBD1 aligns across 9 bases. The ends lost 6 bases at V and 2 bases at J; junction bases unmatched: 3. Looked up from germline, CDR1 is SGHTA and CDR2 is FQGTGA. The CDR3 has 14 amino acids. CDR3 residues: CASSRTGDTDTQYF. The CDR3 coding sequence is TGTGCCAGCAGTCGGACAGGGGACACAGATACGCAGTATTTT.

The rearrangement joins TRBV24-1 to TRBJ2-1; perhaps TRBD1 as D (7 bases). Germline V gene data show CDR1 as KGHDR and CDR2 as SFDVKD. The CDR3 sequence is 15 residues long. Trimming took off 1 base at V and 8 bases at J, with 14 bases between the two ends. The CDR3 protein is CATSDFMSRGDEQFF. Written as DNA, the CDR3 is TGTGCCACCAGTGATTTTATGAGCAGGGGGGATGAGCAGTTCTTC.

The table lists this clone with a count of one. The V call is TRBV7-2, the J call TRBJ2-3, with D perhaps TRBD2 (7 bases). Trimming cost V 1 base and J 2 bases, with 13 bases left between them. The CDR3 extends over 16 amino acids. Germline V gene lookup returns CDR1 SGHTA and CDR2 FQGNSA. The CDR3 nucleotides are TGTGCCAGCAGCTTAGTAGGGGGGGGGACCACAGATACGCAGTATTTT. It codes for CASSLVGGGTTDTQYF.

A word on this clone: Other DNA sequences within the sample encode an identical CDR3. The V gene is TRBV18, the J gene TRBJ2-3; 8 positions agree with TRBD1. Germline lookup yields CDR1 KGHSH and CDR2 LQKENI. V was clipped by 3 bases and J by 6 bases; unmatched bases: 5. The CDR3 spans 14 residues. The CDR3 sequence is CASSPRQGTDTQYF. CDR3 coding DNA: TGTGCCAGCTCACCCCGACAGGGGACCGATACGCAGTATTTT.

The chain combines TRBV9 with TRBJ2-5; a weak D match, TRBD2 (6 bases). CDR1 is SGDLS, CDR2 YYNGEE, per germline. V lost 2 bases and J lost 4, with 15 bases in between. This CDR3 region has 15 residues. The CDR3 here is CASSVSPGAGETQYF. CDR3 nucleotides: TGTGCCAGCAGCGTTTCCCCGGGAGCGGGAGAGACCCAGTACTTC.

The J gene is TRBJ2-7, the V gene TRBV18; 8 bases map to TRBD2. Per germline, CDR1 KGHSH and CDR2 LQKENI. The CDR3 sequence is 15 residues long. V shed 3 bases and J 5 bases; nucleotides not matched to a gene: 9. CDR3 protein: CASSPGTSGLNEQYF. CDR3 DNA sequence: TGTGCCAGCTCACCCGGGACTAGTGGACTTAACGAGCAGTACTTC. Using reference TRBV18 and TRBJ2-7 for the parts outside the CDR3, the full variable domain is NAGVMQNPRHLVRRRGQEARLRCSPMKGHSHVYWYRQLPEEGLKFMVYLQKENIIDESGMPKERFSAEFPKEGPSILRIQQVVRGDSAAYFCASSPGTSGLNEQYFGPGTRLTVT.

This rearrangement joins TRBV5-5 to TRBJ2-7; TRBD1 agrees at 8 bases. Trimming took 0 bases from V and 2 from J; bases not matched to a gene: 13. This CDR3 has 18 amino acids. Germline CDR1 SGHKS, CDR2 YYEKEE (reference sequence). The CDR3 coding sequence is TGTGCCAGCAGCTTGGAGGGGGCGACAGGGGTTAATCCCTACGAGCAGTACTTC. Residues: CASSLEGATGVNPYEQYF.

The chain has TRBV7-3 and TRBJ2-7; 13 positions agree with TRBD2. Per germline, CDR1 SGHTA and CDR2 FQGTGA. With V trimmed by 5 bases and J by 6 bases, 7 bases remained unmatched. The CDR3 length is 15 residues. The CDR3 here is CASSRGLAGRGEQYF. CDR3 DNA: TGTGCCAGCAGCCGGGGACTAGCGGGACGAGGCGAGCAGTACTTC.